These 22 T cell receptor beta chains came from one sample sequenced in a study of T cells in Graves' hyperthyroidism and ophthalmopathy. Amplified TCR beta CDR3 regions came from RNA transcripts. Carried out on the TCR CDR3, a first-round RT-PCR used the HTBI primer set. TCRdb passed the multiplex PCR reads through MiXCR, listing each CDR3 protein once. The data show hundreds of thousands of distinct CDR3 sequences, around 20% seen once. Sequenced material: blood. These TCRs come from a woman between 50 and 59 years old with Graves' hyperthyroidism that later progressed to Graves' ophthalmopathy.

CDR3 region: CATSRDWGSYNEQFF. The CDR3 nucleotides are TGTGCCACCAGCAGAGATTGGGGTTCCTACAATGAGCAGTTCTTC. The rearrangement links TRBV15 to TRBJ2-1, with unresolved D. Trimming pared 0 bases from V and 1 base from J, leaving 7 bases between. The CDR3 loop spans 15 amino acids. Germline V gene sequence: CDR1 LNHNV, CDR2 YYDKDF (reference sequence).

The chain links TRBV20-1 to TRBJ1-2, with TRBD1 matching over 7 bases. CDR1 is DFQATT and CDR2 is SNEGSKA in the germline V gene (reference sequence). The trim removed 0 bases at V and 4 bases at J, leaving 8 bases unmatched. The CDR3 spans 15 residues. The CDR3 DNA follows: TGCAGTGCTAGAGACAGGGGGTGGGTTTCCTATGGCTACACCTTC. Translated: CSARDRGWVSYGYTF.

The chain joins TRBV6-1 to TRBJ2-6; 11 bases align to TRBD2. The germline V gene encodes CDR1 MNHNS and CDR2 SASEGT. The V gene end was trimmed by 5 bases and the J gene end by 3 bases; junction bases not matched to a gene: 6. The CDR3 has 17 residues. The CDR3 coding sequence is TGTGCCAGCAGTCGGACTAGCGGGCAGGGTGGGGCCAACGTCCTGACTTTC. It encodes CASSRTSGQGGANVLTF.

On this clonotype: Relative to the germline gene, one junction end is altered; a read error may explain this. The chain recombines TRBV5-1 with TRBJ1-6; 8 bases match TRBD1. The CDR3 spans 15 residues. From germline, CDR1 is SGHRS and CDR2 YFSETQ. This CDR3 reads CASSLDRVANSPLHF. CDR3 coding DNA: TGTGCCAGCAGCTTGGACAGGGTTGCCAATTCACCCCTCCACTTT.

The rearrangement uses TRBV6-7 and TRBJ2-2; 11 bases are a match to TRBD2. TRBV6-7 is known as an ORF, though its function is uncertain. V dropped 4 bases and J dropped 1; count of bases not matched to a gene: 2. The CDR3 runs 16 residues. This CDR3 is CASSCSGGGNTGELFF. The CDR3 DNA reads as TGTGCCAGCAGTTGTAGCGGGGGGGGGAACACCGGGGAGCTGTTTTTT.

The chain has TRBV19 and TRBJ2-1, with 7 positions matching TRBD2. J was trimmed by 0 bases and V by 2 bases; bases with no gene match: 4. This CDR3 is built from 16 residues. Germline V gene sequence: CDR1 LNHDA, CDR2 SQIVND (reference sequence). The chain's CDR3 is CASSIIGGGSYNEQFF. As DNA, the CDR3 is TGTGCCAGTAGTATAATCGGCGGGGGCTCCTACAATGAGCAGTTCTTC.

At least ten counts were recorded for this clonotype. The CDR3 DNA sequence: TGCGCCAGCATGCCAGGACTAGCCTACGATACGCAGTATTTT. This gives the protein CASMPGLAYDTQYF. The rearrangement uses TRBV5-1 and TRBJ2-3; 8 bases align to TRBD2. V was pared by 6 bases and J by 6 bases, with 9 bases of the junction left unmatched. Per the germline V gene, CDR1 is SGHRS and CDR2 is YFSETQ. The CDR3 consists of 14 residues.

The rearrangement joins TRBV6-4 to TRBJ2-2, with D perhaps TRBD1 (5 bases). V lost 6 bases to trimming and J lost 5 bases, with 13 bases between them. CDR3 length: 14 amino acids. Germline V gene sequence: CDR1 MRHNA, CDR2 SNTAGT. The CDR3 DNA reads TGTGCCAGCAGCGCGCAGGGAAGGACCGGGGAGCTGTTTTTT. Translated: CASSAQGRTGELFF.

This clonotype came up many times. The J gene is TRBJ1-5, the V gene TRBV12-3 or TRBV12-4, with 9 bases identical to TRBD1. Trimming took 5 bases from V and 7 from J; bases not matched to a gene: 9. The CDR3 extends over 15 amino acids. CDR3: CASSPYGTGNQPQHF. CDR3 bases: TGTGCCAGCAGTCCGTATGGGACAGGGAACCAGCCCCAGCATTTT.

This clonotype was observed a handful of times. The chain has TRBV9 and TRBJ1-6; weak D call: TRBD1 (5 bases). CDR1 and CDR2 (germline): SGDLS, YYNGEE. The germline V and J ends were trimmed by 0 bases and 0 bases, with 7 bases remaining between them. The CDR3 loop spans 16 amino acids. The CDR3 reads CASSVAGSSYNSPLHF. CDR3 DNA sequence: TGTGCCAGCAGCGTAGCAGGGTCCTCCTATAATTCACCCCTCCACTTT.

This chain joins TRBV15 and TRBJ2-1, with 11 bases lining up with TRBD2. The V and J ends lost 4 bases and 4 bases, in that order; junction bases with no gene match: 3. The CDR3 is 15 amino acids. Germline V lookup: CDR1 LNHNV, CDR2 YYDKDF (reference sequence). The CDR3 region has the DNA TGTGCCACCAGCATTAGCGGGGGGGCTTACAATGAGCAGTTCTTC. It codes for CATSISGGAYNEQFF.

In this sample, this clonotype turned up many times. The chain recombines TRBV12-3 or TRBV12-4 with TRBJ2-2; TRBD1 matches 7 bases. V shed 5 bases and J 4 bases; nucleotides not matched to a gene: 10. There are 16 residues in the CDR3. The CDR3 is CASSPQGTATTGELFF. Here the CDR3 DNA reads TGTGCCAGCAGTCCCCAGGGGACAGCGACCACCGGGGAGCTGTTTTTT.

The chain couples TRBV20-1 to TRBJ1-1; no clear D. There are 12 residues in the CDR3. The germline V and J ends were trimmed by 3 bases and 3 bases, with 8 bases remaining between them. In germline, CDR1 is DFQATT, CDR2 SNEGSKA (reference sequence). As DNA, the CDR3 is TGCAGTGCTAGTTCCCCAGACACTGAAGCTTTCTTT. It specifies CSASSPDTEAFF.

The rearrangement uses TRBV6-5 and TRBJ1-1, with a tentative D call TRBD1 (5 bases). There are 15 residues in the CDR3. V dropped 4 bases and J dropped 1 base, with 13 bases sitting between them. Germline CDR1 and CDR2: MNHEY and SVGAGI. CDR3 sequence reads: CASSWSGTRNTEAFF. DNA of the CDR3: TGTGCCAGCAGTTGGAGTGGGACGAGGAACACTGAAGCTTTCTTT.

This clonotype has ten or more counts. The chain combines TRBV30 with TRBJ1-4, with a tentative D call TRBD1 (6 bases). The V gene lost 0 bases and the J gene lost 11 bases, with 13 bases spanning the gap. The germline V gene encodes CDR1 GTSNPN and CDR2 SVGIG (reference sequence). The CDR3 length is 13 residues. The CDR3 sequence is CAWSVGGSAKLFF. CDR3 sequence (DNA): TGTGCCTGGAGTGTAGGGGGAAGCGCGAAACTGTTTTTT.

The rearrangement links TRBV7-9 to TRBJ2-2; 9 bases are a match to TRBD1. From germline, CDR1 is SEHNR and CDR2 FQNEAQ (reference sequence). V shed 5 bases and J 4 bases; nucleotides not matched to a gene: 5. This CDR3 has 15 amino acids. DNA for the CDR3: TGTGCCAGCAGCGGGGACAGGGTGAGCACCGGGGAGCTGTTTTTT. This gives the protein CASSGDRVSTGELFF. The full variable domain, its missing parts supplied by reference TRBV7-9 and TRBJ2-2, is DTGVSQNPRHKITKRGQNVTFRCDPISEHNRLYWYRQTLGQGPEFLTYFQNEAQLEKSRLLSDRFSAERPKGSFSTLEIQRTEQGDSAMYLCASSGDRVSTGELFFGEGSRLTVL.

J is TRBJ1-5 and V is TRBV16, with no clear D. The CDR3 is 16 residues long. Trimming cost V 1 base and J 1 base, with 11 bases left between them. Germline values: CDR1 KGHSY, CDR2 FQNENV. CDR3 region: CASSQLLGPSNQPQHF. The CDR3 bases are TGTGCCAGCAGCCAATTATTAGGGCCGAGCAATCAGCCCCAGCATTTT.

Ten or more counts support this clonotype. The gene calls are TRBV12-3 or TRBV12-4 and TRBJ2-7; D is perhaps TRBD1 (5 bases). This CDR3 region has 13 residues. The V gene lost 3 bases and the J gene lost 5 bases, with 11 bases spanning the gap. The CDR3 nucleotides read TGTGCCAGCAGTTTTATGACCAGGGACGAGCAGTACTTC. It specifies CASSFMTRDEQYF.

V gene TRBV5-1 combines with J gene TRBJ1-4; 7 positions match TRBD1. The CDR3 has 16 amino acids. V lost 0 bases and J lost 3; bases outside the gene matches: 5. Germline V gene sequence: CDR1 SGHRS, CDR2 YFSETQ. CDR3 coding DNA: TGCGCCAGCAGCTTGGGGAGGGGGCCGGCTAATGAAAAACTGTTTTTT. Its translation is CASSLGRGPANEKLFF.

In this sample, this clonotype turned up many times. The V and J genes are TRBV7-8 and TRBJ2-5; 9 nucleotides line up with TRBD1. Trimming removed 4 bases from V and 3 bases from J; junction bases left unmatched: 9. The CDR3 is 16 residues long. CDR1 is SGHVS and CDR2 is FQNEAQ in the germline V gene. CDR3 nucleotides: TGTGCCAGCAGCTCACAGGGGGCTCTGGAGAAAGAGACCCAGTACTTC. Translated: CASSSQGALEKETQYF.

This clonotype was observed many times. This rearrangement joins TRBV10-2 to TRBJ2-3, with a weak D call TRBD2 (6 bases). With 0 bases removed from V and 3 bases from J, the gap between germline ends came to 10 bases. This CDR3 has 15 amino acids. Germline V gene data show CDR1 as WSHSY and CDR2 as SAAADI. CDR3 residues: CASSESPGGTDTQYF. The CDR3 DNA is TGCGCCAGCAGTGAGTCCCCTGGGGGGACAGATACGCAGTATTTT.

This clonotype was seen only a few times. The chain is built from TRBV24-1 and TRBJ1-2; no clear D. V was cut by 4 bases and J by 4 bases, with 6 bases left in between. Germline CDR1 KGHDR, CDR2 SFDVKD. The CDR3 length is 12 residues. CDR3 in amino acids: CATSDPIYGYTF. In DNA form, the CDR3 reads TGTGCCACCAGTGACCCGATCTATGGCTACACCTTC.